Shown below are 13 T cell receptor beta chains from a single sample sequenced in a study of blood T cell repertoires in COVID-19. TCRdb's copy holds only in-frame clones and misses some; the assay was immunoSEQ multiplex PCR. The table has 250,000 to 400,000 clones, 75% to 90% seen once. Sequenced material: peripheral blood. The source is a woman aged 25-40 years with COVID-19, enrolled during active disease.

Notes on this clone: One end of the junction is discordant with germline, which a read error may explain. J is TRBJ1-4 and V is TRBV6-5; 7 bases are shared with TRBD1. Per germline, CDR1 MNHEY and CDR2 SVGAGI. There are 14 residues in the CDR3. The CDR3 coding sequence is TGTGCCAGCGGTTACACAGGGGTTGGGGAAAAACTGTTTTTT. It translates to CASGYTGVGEKLFF.

This rearrangement joins TRBV7-9 to TRBJ1-1, with D perhaps matching TRBD1 (5 bases). The germline CDR1 and CDR2 sequences are SEHNR and FQNEAQ (reference sequence). The CDR3 spans 14 residues. The V end lost 5 bases, the J end lost 8 bases, and 18 bases lay between the germline ends. CDR3 loop: CASSRETVFGEAFF. The DNA of the CDR3 is TGTGCCAGCAGCCGCGAGACAGTTTTTGGGGAAGCTTTCTTT.

The chain is built from TRBV6-4 and TRBJ2-1, with a weak D call TRBD2 (6 bases). Germline CDR1 reads MRHNA; CDR2 reads SNTAGT. Trimming took 4 bases from V and 4 from J, leaving 8 bases between them. The CDR3 runs to 13 residues. The CDR3 protein is CASSAGEYNEQFF. In DNA, the CDR3 is TGTGCCAGCAGTGCGGGAGAGTACAATGAGCAGTTCTTC.

In DNA form, the CDR3 reads TGTGCCAGCAGTGAATACTTTAGGGAGGAGACCCAGTACTTC. The encoded protein is CASSEYFREETQYF. The chain recombines TRBV2 with TRBJ2-5, with D perhaps matching TRBD2 (5 bases). This CDR3 spans 14 amino acids. Germline V gene data show CDR1 as SNHLY and CDR2 as FYNNEI. The V gene lost 2 bases and the J gene lost 5 bases, with 12 bases spanning the gap.

The rearrangement uses TRBV5-1 and TRBJ2-1; 12 bases match TRBD2. This CDR3 is built from 18 residues. In germline, CDR1 is SGHRS, CDR2 YFSETQ. The V and J ends lost 4 bases and 6 bases, in that order; junction bases with no gene match: 14. The CDR3 spells CASSPTGFRLAGVNEQFF. The CDR3 DNA is TGCGCCAGCAGCCCCACTGGATTCCGACTAGCGGGAGTCAATGAGCAGTTCTTC.

The J gene is TRBJ2-2, the V gene TRBV11-2; 7 positions agree with TRBD1. J lost 6 bases, V lost 5 bases, and 15 bases had no gene match. The CDR3 loop spans 17 amino acids. Germline V gene data show CDR1 as SGHAT and CDR2 as FQNNGV. In DNA form, the CDR3 reads TGTGCCAGCAGCCACGAAAGGAGGACAGGCTGGTCCGGGGAGCTGTTTTTT. It yields the protein CASSHERRTGWSGELFF.

The chain uses TRBV28 and TRBJ2-5, with 8 bases matching TRBD1. Germline lookup yields CDR1 MDHEN and CDR2 SYDVKM. The CDR3 sequence is 14 residues long. The ends lost 6 bases at V and 2 bases at J; junction bases unmatched: 5. The CDR3 is CASSGQGRQETQYF. The CDR3 region has the DNA TGTGCCAGCAGCGGACAGGGCAGACAAGAGACCCAGTACTTC.

V usage is TRBV20-1 and J usage is TRBJ2-1; D call uncertain. Trimming shortened V by 5 bases and J by 5 bases, and 4 bases separated the two germline ends. CDR3 length: 10 amino acids. CDR1 is DFQATT and CDR2 is SNEGSKA in the germline V gene (reference sequence). CDR3 protein: CSAGHNEQFF. As DNA, the CDR3 is TGCAGTGCTGGGCACAATGAGCAGTTCTTC.

The CDR3 sequence: CASSQDRADSYEQYF. The DNA of the CDR3 is TGTGCCAGCAGCCAAGACAGGGCCGACTCCTACGAGCAGTACTTC. V and J are TRBV7-3 and TRBJ2-7, with 7 bases identical to TRBD1. V shed 5 bases and J 0 bases; nucleotides not matched to a gene: 7. The CDR3 consists of 15 residues. The germline CDR1 and CDR2 sequences are SGHTA and FQGTGA.

This clone has a single count. The rearrangement joins TRBV2 to TRBJ2-1, with a tentative D call TRBD1 (6 bases). V gave up 5 bases and J gave up 8 bases, with 16 bases separating them. Germline V CDR1 and CDR2: SNHLY, FYNNEI. The length of the CDR3 is 14 residues. CDR3 sequence reads: CASSTTGYADEQFF. CDR3 nucleotides: TGTGCCAGCAGTACCACAGGGTACGCTGATGAGCAGTTCTTC.

This sequence joins TRBV6-6 and TRBJ2-7; no clear D gene. V was cut by 2 bases and J by 1 base, with 6 bases left in between. The germline CDR1 and CDR2 sequences are MNHNY and SVGAGI (reference sequence). The CDR3 has 13 residues. CDR3: CASSYAGSYEQYF. The CDR3 coding sequence is TGTGCCAGCAGTTACGCCGGTTCCTACGAGCAGTACTTC.

The rearrangement links TRBV2 to TRBJ1-2; TRBD1 matches at 7 bases. Losses at the gene ends were 10 bases for V and 6 bases for J; bases not matched to a gene: 8. The CDR3 covers 12 residues. From germline, CDR1 is SNHLY and CDR2 FYNNEI. The CDR3 coding sequence is TGTGCCACCCTGTTCAGGGGGGATGGCTACACCTTC. It codes for CATLFRGDGYTF.

The chain links TRBV10-3 to TRBJ2-3, with 12 bases matching TRBD2. The CDR3 runs to 14 residues. The V gene's germline CDR1 is ENHRY and CDR2 SYGVKD. With V trimmed by 11 bases and J by 6 bases, 9 bases remained unmatched. Written as DNA, the CDR3 is TGTGCCGCTCTAGCGGGAGGGCTAACGGATACGCAGTATTTT. Translation gives CAALAGGLTDTQYF.